The 20 T cell receptor beta chains reported below all come from one sample, sequenced in a study of shared clonotypes between healthy human individuals. The method was immunoSEQ multiplex PCR; TCRdb's version includes in-frame clones alone and lacks a portion of them. The table includes 2 million to 2.5 million clones, around 90% detected once. Input material: naive CD4+ T cells from PBMCs. The subset is: CD45RA+ positively selected. The receptors were sampled from a young man in good health. Some clones in this sample may be carry-over from other donors' samples.

The J gene is TRBJ2-3, the V gene TRBV15, with a possible D match to TRBD2 (5 bases). From germline, CDR1 is LNHNV and CDR2 YYDKDF (reference sequence). The CDR3 covers 16 residues. Trimming took off 0 bases at V and 3 bases at J, with 13 bases between the two ends. The CDR3 region is CATSRDARGTTDTQYF. The DNA of the CDR3 is TGTGCCACCAGCAGAGATGCCCGGGGTACTACAGATACGCAGTATTTT. Based on the CDR3 plus reference TRBV15 and TRBJ2-3, the full variable domain is DAMVIQNPRYQVTQFGKPVTLSCSQTLNHNVMYWYQQKSSQAPKLLFHYYDKDFNNEADTPDNFQSRRPNTSFCFLDIRSPGLGDTAMYLCATSRDARGTTDTQYFGPGTRLTVL.

V gene TRBV11-3 combines with J gene TRBJ2-3, with TRBD2 identical over 14 bases. The CDR3 runs to 18 residues. Germline lookup yields CDR1 SGHNT and CDR2 YENEEA. The V gene end was trimmed by 5 bases and the J gene end by 4 bases; junction bases not matched to a gene: 11. The CDR3 spells CASSLHLGLAGGSDTQYF. The CDR3 nucleotides read TGTGCCAGCAGCCTACACCTCGGACTAGCGGGAGGATCAGATACGCAGTATTTT.

This CDR3 reads CASSLSVGDTDTQYF. CDR3 bases: TGCGCCAGCAGCTTGTCGGTCGGGGACACAGATACGCAGTATTTT. The chain links TRBV5-1 to TRBJ2-3; D perhaps matches TRBD2 (5 bases). Trimming took 1 base from V and 2 from J, leaving 11 bases between them. Per the germline V gene, CDR1 is SGHRS and CDR2 is YFSETQ. The CDR3 is made up of 15 amino acids.

The rearrangement uses TRBV5-4 and TRBJ1-6; possibly TRBD1 for D (5 bases). Trimming took 2 bases from V and 7 from J, leaving 13 bases between them. CDR1 is SGHNT, CDR2 YYREEE, per germline (reference sequence). The CDR3 totals 15 residues. Here the CDR3 reads CASSFSPGGNSPLHF. As DNA, the CDR3 is TGTGCCAGCAGCTTTTCCCCTGGGGGAAATTCACCCCTCCACTTT.

CDR3 protein: CASSRGTLQNTEAFF. In nucleotides, the CDR3 is TGTGCCAGCAGCCGGGGCACCCTACAGAACACTGAAGCTTTCTTT. J is TRBJ1-1 and V is TRBV5-4; tentative D call: TRBD1 (5 bases). Trimming left V 4 bases short and J 1 base short, with 14 bases between. Germline V gives CDR1 SGHNT, CDR2 YYREEE (reference sequence). The CDR3 loop spans 15 amino acids.

The rearrangement links TRBV28 to TRBJ2-1; D gene uncertain. Per germline, CDR1 MDHEN and CDR2 SYDVKM. The CDR3 is 11 amino acids. The ends were cut back, 5 bases at V and 10 bases at J, with 9 bases in the middle. CDR3 DNA: TGTGCCAGCAGTGTTTTGGGAGAGCAGTTCTTC. Encoded protein: CASSVLGEQFF.

The chain combines TRBV28 with TRBJ2-7; D not resolved. The CDR3 has 12 amino acids. Trimming stripped 8 bases from V and 2 bases from J, with 10 bases between. From germline, CDR1 is MDHEN and CDR2 SYDVKM. As DNA, the CDR3 is TGTGCCAGCCGCGGTGACGCCTACGAGCAGTACTTC. Encoded protein: CASRGDAYEQYF.

The CDR3 nucleotides are TGTGCCAGCAGCTCCGGGACTAGCGGGATAAATACGCAGTATTTT. Translated: CASSSGTSGINTQYF. The chain combines TRBV7-3 with TRBJ2-3, with 13 bases fitting TRBD2. The CDR3 has 15 residues. After removal of 4 bases from V and 7 bases from J, the junction contained 5 bases not matched to a gene. Germline CDR1 reads SGHTA; CDR2 reads FQGTGA.

There are a few counts of this clone. The chain links TRBV5-1 to TRBJ1-3; D is unresolved. Deletions cut 3 bases from V and 3 bases from J, with 10 bases between. This CDR3 contains 14 residues. Germline assignment: CDR1 SGHRS and CDR2 YFSETQ. CDR3 nucleotides: TGCGCCAGCAGCTCCGGGATGAATGGAAACACCATATATTTT. As protein: CASSSGMNGNTIYF.

The DNA for the CDR3 is TGTGCCAGCAGTGGGACCGGACAGTCCAATCAGCCCCAGCATTTT. It is translated as CASSGTGQSNQPQHF. The J gene is TRBJ1-5, the V gene TRBV28; perhaps TRBD1 as D (6 bases). The germline V and J ends were trimmed by 5 bases and 3 bases, with 14 bases remaining between them. This CDR3 has 15 residues. Germline V CDR1 and CDR2: MDHEN, SYDVKM.

The CDR3 region has the DNA TGCAGCGTTGGGACTAGCGACCAAGAGACCCAGTACTTC. Translation: CSVGTSDQETQYF. This chain uses TRBV29-1 with TRBJ2-5, with 9 bases matching TRBD2. Trimming removed 4 bases from V and 0 bases from J; junction bases left unmatched: 0. CDR1 SQVTM and CDR2 ANQGSEA come from the germline V gene. This CDR3 is 13 amino acids long.

This clone has a handful of counts. The same CDR3 also results from other DNA sequences found in this sample. The rearrangement links TRBV30 to TRBJ1-1; D gene uncertain. V lost 4 bases and J 1 base, leaving 7 bases between the germline ends. Germline CDR1 is GTSNPN and CDR2 is SVGIG (reference sequence). The CDR3 length is 12 residues. This CDR3 is CAWTPGNTEAFF. As DNA, the CDR3 is TGTGCCTGGACGCCAGGGAACACTGAAGCTTTCTTT. The complete variable domain, with remaining parts taken from reference TRBV30 and TRBJ1-1, reads SQTIHQWPATLVQPVGSPLSLECTVEGTSNPNLYWYRQAAGRGLQLLFYSVGIGQISSEVPQNLSASRPQDRQFILSSKKLLLSDSGFYLCAWTPGNTEAFFGQGTRLTVV.

As to this clone: Different DNA sequences within this sample yield the same CDR3. CDR3 loop: CASSLGGSSYNEQFF. DNA of the CDR3: TGTGCCAGCAGCTTAGGTGGGAGCTCCTACAATGAGCAGTTCTTC. The J gene is TRBJ2-1, the V gene TRBV11-3, with a weak D call TRBD2 (5 bases). Germline CDR1 SGHNT, CDR2 YENEEA. This CDR3 is 15 amino acids long. The V and J ends lost 1 base and 0 bases respectively, with 7 bases between them.

This clone occurred once. The V gene is TRBV27, the J gene TRBJ2-7, with TRBD2 identical over 10 bases. CDR1 is MNHEY and CDR2 is SMNVEV in the germline V gene (reference sequence). V was clipped by 3 bases and J by 5 bases; unmatched bases: 4. The CDR3 loop spans 14 amino acids. The CDR3 nucleotides read TGTGCCAGCAGTTTCGGTCTAGCGGGAGACGAGCAGTACTTC. It is translated as CASSFGLAGDEQYF.

The rearrangement joins TRBV25-1 to TRBJ2-7; possible D gene TRBD2, 6 bases. Germline V gene lookup returns CDR1 MGHDK and CDR2 SYGVNS. V was trimmed by 4 bases and J by 4 bases, leaving 14 bases between them. The CDR3 runs to 14 residues. The CDR3 here is CASSAGTGVYEQYF. CDR3 nucleotides: TGTGCCAGCAGTGCAGGGACGGGGGTATACGAGCAGTACTTC.

This chain connects TRBV7-8 to TRBJ2-7, with D maybe TRBD1 (6 bases). Per the germline V gene, CDR1 is SGHVS and CDR2 is FQNEAQ. The V and J ends lost 1 base and 1 base respectively, with 11 bases between them. The CDR3 runs to 15 residues. The CDR3 is CASSLVTGMSYEQYF. The DNA of the CDR3 is TGTGCCAGCAGCTTAGTAACAGGGATGTCCTACGAGCAGTACTTC. The whole variable domain, filled in from reference TRBV7-8 and TRBJ2-7, reads GAGVSQSPRYKVAKRGQDVALRCDPISGHVSLFWYQQALGQGPEFLTYFQNEAQLDKSGLPSDRFFAERPEGSVSTLKIQRTQQEDSAVYLCASSLVTGMSYEQYFGPGTRLTVT.

This clone has only one observation. The V and J genes are TRBV5-1 and TRBJ2-5; 12 nucleotides align to TRBD2. V trimming: 4 bases; J trimming: 4 bases; junction bases outside the gene matches: 11. The CDR3 runs 17 residues. Germline CDR1 reads SGHRS; CDR2 reads YFSETQ. CDR3 DNA sequence: TGCGCCAGCAGCCTACGTCCCACTAGCGGGAGGATAGAGACCCAGTACTTC. As protein: CASSLRPTSGRIETQYF.

This chain connects TRBV6-1 to TRBJ1-3, with D hard to call. There are 14 residues in the CDR3. V dropped 4 bases and J dropped 0 bases, with 7 bases sitting between them. CDR1 MNHNS and CDR2 SASEGT come from the germline V gene. This CDR3 is CASSGSRSGNTIYF. CDR3 DNA sequence: TGTGCCAGCAGTGGGAGTCGCTCTGGAAACACCATATATTTT.

The V gene is TRBV28, the J gene TRBJ1-4; D remains unclear. The germline CDR1 and CDR2 sequences are MDHEN and SYDVKM. The V gene lost 3 bases and the J gene lost 0 bases, with 8 bases spanning the gap. This CDR3 has 15 amino acids. This CDR3 is CASSFSGTTNEKLFF. DNA for the CDR3: TGTGCCAGCAGTTTCTCCGGGACAACTAATGAAAAACTGTTTTTT.

The V call is TRBV28, the J call TRBJ2-2, with D perhaps matching TRBD1 (8 bases). The CDR3 totals 16 residues. V lost 2 bases to trimming and J lost 5 bases, with 15 bases between them. The V gene's germline CDR1 is MDHEN and CDR2 SYDVKM. CDR3 nucleotide sequence: TGTGCCAGCAGTTTAAGCGGGACAGGCGGGACCGGGGAGCTGTTTTTT. Translation: CASSLSGTGGTGELFF.